The sample holds one count of the clone carrying this T cell receptor (beta chain). Antigen: not known. This entry is derived from a study of cytomegalovirus exposure and HLA in healthy donors. At the level of the study: The 550 to 800 first-cohort repertoires and the 95 to 150 validation repertoires shared the same platform, a later analysis reported.

These donors were members of the approximately 120-subject validation cohort, a group separate from the approximately 700-subject first cohort. This CDR3 is built from 15 residues. The V end lost 0 bases, the J end lost 4 bases, and 12 bases lay between the germline ends. The germline V gene has CDR1 SGHRS and CDR2 YFSETQ. Study results and caveats: Most observed TCR sequences were rare, whereas some public TCRs were detected in many donors.

Sequenced by immunoSEQ multiplex PCR; TCRdb stores in-frame clones only, minus some. Here the sample spans 90,000 or so clones, about 85% being singletons. The chain couples TRBV5-1 to TRBJ2-3; unclear D gene. The TCR originated in a young man in good health and CMV-seropositive. Material: PBMCs. The CDR3 coding sequence is TGCGCCAGCAGCTTGGTGAGGCCATGTCCAGATACGCAGTATTTT. Protein: CASSLVRPCPDTQYF.